The TCR beta chain described here comes from a study of tumor-infiltrating lymphocytes in primary liver carcinoma. The investigators made TCR beta cDNA from about 0.45 ug total RNA, using a constant-region primer. Slightly modified ARM-PCR, run as three nested multiplex PCR rounds, produced the TCR beta libraries. TRBV1-TRBV30 forward primers and a C-beta reverse primer were used in the first two PCR rounds, which each ran for nine to ten cycles. TCRdb independently ran MiXCR on the multiplex PCR reads; one entry per CDR3 protein. Counted here are around 40,000 distinct CDR3 sequences, 65% to 85% occurring once; the ten biggest clones make up 19%. A remark on this clonotype: Its ends do not fully match the called genes, so a read error is possible.

This CDR3 region has 12 residues. CDR1 WSHSY and CDR2 SAAADI come from the germline V gene. Scientists recovered RNA and DNA together from around 20-30 mg of unsorted bulk tissue. This TCR came from a man aged 40-55 years with primary liver carcinoma and hepatitis B virus infection. This chain uses TRBV10-2 with TRBJ2-3, with a tentative D call TRBD1 (5 bases). Input material: liver tumor tissue from sampling region 2. Subset reported: tumor region T2, inferior pole. CDR3 residues: CTSSVDSDTQYF. DNA for the CDR3: TGTACCAGCAGTGTAGACAGCGATACGCAGTATTTT.